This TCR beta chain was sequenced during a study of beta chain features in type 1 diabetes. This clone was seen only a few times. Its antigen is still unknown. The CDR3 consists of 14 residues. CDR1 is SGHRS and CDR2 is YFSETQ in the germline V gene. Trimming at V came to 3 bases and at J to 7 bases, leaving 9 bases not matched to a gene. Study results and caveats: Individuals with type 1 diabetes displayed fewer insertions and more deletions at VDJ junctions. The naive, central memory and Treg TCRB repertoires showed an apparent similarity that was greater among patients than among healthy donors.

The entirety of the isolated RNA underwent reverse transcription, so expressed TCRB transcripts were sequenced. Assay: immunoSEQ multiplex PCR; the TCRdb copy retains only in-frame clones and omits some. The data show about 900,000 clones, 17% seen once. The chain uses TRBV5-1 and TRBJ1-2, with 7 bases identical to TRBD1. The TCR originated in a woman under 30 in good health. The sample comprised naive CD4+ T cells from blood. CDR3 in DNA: TGCGCCAGCAGCTCCATAGACAGGGTTACTGGCTACACCTTC. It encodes CASSSIDRVTGYTF.